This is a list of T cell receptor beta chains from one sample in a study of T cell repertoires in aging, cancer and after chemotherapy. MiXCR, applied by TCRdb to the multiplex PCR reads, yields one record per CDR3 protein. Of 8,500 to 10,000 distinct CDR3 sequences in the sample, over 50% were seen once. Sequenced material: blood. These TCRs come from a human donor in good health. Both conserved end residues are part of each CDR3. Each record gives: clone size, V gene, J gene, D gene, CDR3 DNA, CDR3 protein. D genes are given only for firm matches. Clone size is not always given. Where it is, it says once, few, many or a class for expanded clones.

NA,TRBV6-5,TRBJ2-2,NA,TGTGCCAGCAGCAACAAAGGGGCTCCGAACACCGGGGAGCTGTTTTTT,CASSNKGAPNTGELFF
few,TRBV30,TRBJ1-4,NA,TGTGCCTGGAGTACTCCGGGACGCCCGGAGGAAAAACTGTTTTTT,CAWSTPGRPEEKLFF
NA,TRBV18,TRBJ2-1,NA,TGTGCCAGCTCAGAAACAGGGTACAATGAGCAGTTCTTC,CASSETGYNEQFF
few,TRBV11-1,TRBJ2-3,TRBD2,TGTGCCAGCGCCGGGGGGAGCACAGATACGCAGTATTTT,CASAGGSTDTQYF
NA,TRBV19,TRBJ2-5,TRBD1,TGTGCCAGTAGTTGGACAGGGAGAGGGACCCAGTACTTC,CASSWTGRGTQYF
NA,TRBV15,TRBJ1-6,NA,TGTGCCACCAGCAGCAGTCCTCAATCACCCCTCCACTTT,CATSSSPQSPLHF
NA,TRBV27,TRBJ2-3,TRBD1,TGTGCCAGCAGTTCATGGGACAGATACACAGATACGCAGTATTTT,CASSSWDRYTDTQYF
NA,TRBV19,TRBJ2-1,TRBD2,TGTGCCAGTAGACTAGCGGGGTACAATGAGCAGTTCTTC,CASRLAGYNEQFF
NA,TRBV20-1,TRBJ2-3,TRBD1,TGCAGTACGCACGTCACAAACAGGGGCACGCAGTATTTT,CSTHVTNRGTQYF
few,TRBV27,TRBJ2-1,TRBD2,TGTGCCAGCAACGAGCTAGCGGGAGGTGAGCAGTTCTTC,CASNELAGGEQFF
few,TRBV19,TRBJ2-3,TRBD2,TGTGCCAGTGGTGGCGGGGGGGGCACAGATACGCAGTATTTT,CASGGGGGTDTQYF
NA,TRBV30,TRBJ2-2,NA,TGTGCCTGGAGCCCCTTCGACGCCGGGGAGCTGTTTTTT,CAWSPFDAGELFF
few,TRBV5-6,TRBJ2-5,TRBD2,TGTGCCAGCAGCTTGGATGCTAGCGGGGTCGCGACCCAGTACTTC,CASSLDASGVATQYF
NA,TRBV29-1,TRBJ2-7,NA,TGCAGCGTTGAGGTTAGGTCCTACGAGCAGTACTTC,CSVEVRSYEQYF
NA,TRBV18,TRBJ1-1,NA,TGTGCCAGCTCACCACTCTTGACAGCCACATCTGAAGCTTTCTTT,CASSPLLTATSEAFF
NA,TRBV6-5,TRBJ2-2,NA,TGTGCCGCGTCCGCTATTGTTAACGGGGAGCTGTTTTTT,CAASAIVNGELFF
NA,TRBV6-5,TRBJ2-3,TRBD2,TGTGCCAGCAGTGGGGGGGATTTTACGCAGTATTTT,CASSGGDFTQYF
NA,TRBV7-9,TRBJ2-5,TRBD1,TGTGCCAGCAGCTTAGGCCGGCAGGGGGCTTACCAAGAGACCCAGTACTTC,CASSLGRQGAYQETQYF
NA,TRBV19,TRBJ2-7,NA,TGTGCCAGTAGTATTCACCCGGGTTACTCCTACGAGCAGTACTTC,CASSIHPGYSYEQYF
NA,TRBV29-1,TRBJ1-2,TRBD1,TGCAGCGTTGCAAGACAGGGAGGTGGCTACACCTTC,CSVARQGGGYTF
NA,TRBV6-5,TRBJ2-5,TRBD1,TGTGCCAGCAGCCAGACAGGGCGGGAGACCCAGTACTTC,CASSQTGRETQYF
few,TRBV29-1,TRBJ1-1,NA,TGCAGCGCCCCGAAGGACAGTGAAGCTTTCTTT,CSAPKDSEAFF
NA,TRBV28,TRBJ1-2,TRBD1,TGTGCCGATAACCCGAAAGCCCAAGCTACTCAAAAACAGGGGGCTATCGGAAACTATGGCTACACCTTC,CADNPKAQATQKQGAIGNYGYTF
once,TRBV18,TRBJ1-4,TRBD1,TGTGCCAGCTCACCACGGTTGACAGGGGTGGTCGGTGAAAAACTGTTTTTT,CASSPRLTGVVGEKLFF
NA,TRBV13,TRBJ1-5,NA,TGTGCCAGCAGCTTAGGACAGGGAGGTCAGCCCCAGCATTTT,CASSLGQGGQPQHF
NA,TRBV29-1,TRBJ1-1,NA,TGCAGCGTTGAATTGCCTGAAGCTTTCTTT,CSVELPEAFF
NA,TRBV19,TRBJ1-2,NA,TGTGCCAGTAGTATAATCGATGGCAGGGGCAACTATGGCTACACCTTC,CASSIIDGRGNYGYTF
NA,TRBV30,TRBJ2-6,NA,TGTGCCTGGGGAGGGGGGAGTTGGGCCAACGTCCTGACTTTC,CAWGGGSWANVLTF
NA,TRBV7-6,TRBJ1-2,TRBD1,TGTGCCAGCAGCGGACAGGGGGCAAGTGGCTACACCTTC,CASSGQGASGYTF
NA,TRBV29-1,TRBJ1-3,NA,TGCAGCGTTGAGGAGGGAAAGGGGGGAAGCTCTGGAAACACCATATATTTT,CSVEEGKGGSSGNTIYF
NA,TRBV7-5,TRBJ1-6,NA,NA,CISVSEASAGTENNSPLHF
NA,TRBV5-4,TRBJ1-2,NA,TGTGCCAGCAGGTCCCCTCAACAGGGATTCGTGGGTGGCTACACCTTC,CASRSPQQGFVGGYTF
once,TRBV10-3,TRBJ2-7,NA,TGTGCCATCAGGGACGCAAACCACGAGCAGTACTTC,CAIRDANHEQYF
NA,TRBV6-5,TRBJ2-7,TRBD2,TGTGCCAGCAGCTCCAGGACTAGCGGGGACTACGAGCAGTACTTC,CASSSRTSGDYEQYF
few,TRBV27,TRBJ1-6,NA,TGTGCCAGCAGTTTATCGACCTATAATTCACCCCTCCACTTT,CASSLSTYNSPLHF
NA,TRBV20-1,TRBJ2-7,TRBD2,TGCAGTGCTAGAGATTTAGAGCGGGGGATCTACGAGCAGTACTTC,CSARDLERGIYEQYF
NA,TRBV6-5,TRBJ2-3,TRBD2,TGTGCCAGCAGATCTAGTCTAGCGGGGGACTTAGATACGCAGTATTTT,CASRSSLAGDLDTQYF
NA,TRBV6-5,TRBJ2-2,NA,TGTGCCAGCAGTTACTCGTTGTCCGGGGAGCTGTTTTTT,CASSYSLSGELFF
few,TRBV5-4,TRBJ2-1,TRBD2,TGTGCCAGCAGCTTGTGGGGACTAGTTGGGAATGAGCAGTTCTTC,CASSLWGLVGNEQFF
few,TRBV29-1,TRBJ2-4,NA,TGCAGCGTTGAGCTTCTCTCAGCCAGAAACATTCAGTACTTC,CSVELLSARNIQYF
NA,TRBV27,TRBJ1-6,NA,TGTGCCAGCAGGGAGCTTAATTCACCCCTCCACTTT,CASRELNSPLHF
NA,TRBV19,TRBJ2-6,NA,TGTGCCAGTAGTATTTCGGGTTCTGGGGCCAACGTCCTGACTTTC,CASSISGSGANVLTF
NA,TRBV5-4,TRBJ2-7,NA,TGCGCCAGCAGCTTGCTACGGAACTCCTACGAGCAGTACTTC,CASSLLRNSYEQYF
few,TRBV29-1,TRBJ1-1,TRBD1,TGCAGCGTTGAATATGGACAGGGGCCCCATGAAGCTTTCTTT,CSVEYGQGPHEAFF
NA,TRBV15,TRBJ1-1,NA,TGTGCCACCAGCAGAGCCATTACAGCGAACACTGAAGCTTTCTTT,CATSRAITANTEAFF
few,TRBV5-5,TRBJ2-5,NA,TGTGCCAGCAGCTTGGACTTGTTGACCCAGTACTTC,CASSLDLLTQYF
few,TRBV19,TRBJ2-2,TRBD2,TGTGCCAGTAGGCGACTAGCGGGAAGCACCGGGGAGCTGTTTTTT,CASRRLAGSTGELFF
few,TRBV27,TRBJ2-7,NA,TGTGCCACCAAACGGGCTACCTCAGCATACGAGCAGTACTTC,CATKRATSAYEQYF
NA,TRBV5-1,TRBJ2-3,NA,TGCGCCAGCAGCCACTCCCTAGGGGGGGTTGCAGATACGCAGTATTTT,CASSHSLGGVADTQYF
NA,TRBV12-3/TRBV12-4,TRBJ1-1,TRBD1,TGTGCCAGCAGACCAGGGGGCCCTGTGTTGGAAGCTTTCTTT,CASRPGGPVLEAFF
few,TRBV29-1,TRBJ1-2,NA,TGCAGCGTCGCATCCTCGGGGGAGTTGAGTAACTATGGCTACACCTTC,CSVASSGELSNYGYTF
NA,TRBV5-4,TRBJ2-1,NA,TGTGCCAGCAGCCTCATGTCGGGGGACGAGCAGTTCTTC,CASSLMSGDEQFF
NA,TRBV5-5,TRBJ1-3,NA,TGTGCCAGCAGCAAGGGGACGAACACCATATATTTT,CASSKGTNTIYF